This TCR beta chain was documented in a study of graft-versus-host responses after intestinal transplantation. Whole-study context: Recipients underwent multivisceral, liver-intestinal, or isolated intestinal transplants. Recipients across the board were started on anti-thymocyte globulin induction, then kept on tacrolimus and steroids for about 3 years.

Method: immunoSEQ multiplex PCR; TCRdb's copy keeps in-frame clones and lacks some. The sample has some 110,000 clones; approximately 93% are singletons. With regard to this clone: As yet, its antigen is unknown.

The CDR3 has 13 amino acids. Germline CDR1 SQVTM, CDR2 ANQGSEA. Losses at the gene ends were 5 bases for V and 4 bases for J; bases not matched to a gene: 4. Study-wide results and caveats: The recipient marrow held GvH clones, and some of them showed up first in ileum or blood. Within the allografts of patients who had graft-donor T cell macrochimerism, graft-versus-host to host-versus-graft clonal ratios were high.

Material: unstimulated CD8+ T cells sorted from spleen or lymph node cells, obtained before transplant. The source is a human donor who was the organ donor for an intestinal transplant. The chain combines TRBV29-1 with TRBJ1-2; TRBD1 matches at 10 bases. The CDR3 sequence is CSVHWTGGYGYTF. The CDR3 region has the DNA TGCAGCGTTCACTGGACAGGGGGCTATGGCTACACCTTC.